What follows are 16 T cell receptor beta chains derived from one specimen sequenced in a study of blood T cells in healthy people across ages. Next came a second PCR, run for about 6 to 11 cycles, which used a sample-barcoded 5' primer along with a J-beta primer mix. TCRdb independently ran MiXCR on the 5' RACE reads; one entry per CDR3 protein. The sample has fewer than 1,000,000 distinct CDR3 sequences; around 45% are singletons. Sequencing input: blood. These receptors were obtained from an older man in good health.

This clonotype showed up many times. This chain uses TRBV3-1 with TRBJ2-5, with 7 bases matching TRBD1. Germline CDR1 reads LGHDT; CDR2 reads YNNKEL (reference sequence). Trimming cost V 4 bases and J 2 bases; bases outside gene matches: 7. The CDR3 sequence is 15 residues long. The CDR3 region is CASSPRGTAQETQYF. In DNA, the CDR3 is TGTGCCAGCAGCCCGAGAGGGACAGCACAAGAGACCCAGTACTTC.

This clonotype was detected only once. The chain is built from TRBV7-3 and TRBJ2-7, with D tentatively TRBD2 (6 bases). Trimming shortened V by 5 bases and J by 3 bases, and 17 bases separated the two germline ends. Germline lookup yields CDR1 SGHTA and CDR2 FQGTGA. CDR3 length: 15 amino acids. The CDR3, as DNA: TGTGCCAGCAGCATGAGGGCGGGATCGGGCTACGAGCAGTACTTC. This encodes CASSMRAGSGYEQYF.

Many counts were recorded for this clonotype. Here the CDR3 DNA reads TGCAGTGCTACAGGGGACGATAATGAAAAACTGTTTTTT. Encoded protein: CSATGDDNEKLFF. V gene TRBV20-1 combines with J gene TRBJ1-4, with D possibly TRBD1 on 6 matching bases. This CDR3 is built from 13 residues. Germline CDR1 reads DFQATT; CDR2 reads SNEGSKA (reference sequence). With 4 bases removed from V and 4 bases from J, the gap between germline ends came to 10 bases.

This clonotype was observed at least ten times. The chain couples TRBV7-2 to TRBJ2-7; 10 bases are a match to TRBD1. Per germline, CDR1 SGHTA and CDR2 FQGNSA. Trimming took 5 bases from V and 6 from J; bases not matched to a gene: 7. The CDR3 covers 14 residues. The CDR3 loop is CASSRRQGAIEQYF. In DNA, the CDR3 is TGTGCCAGCAGCCGAAGACAGGGGGCTATCGAGCAGTACTTC.

V and J are TRBV6-5 and TRBJ2-7, with 8 bases identical to TRBD1. J lost 2 bases, V lost 6 bases, and 9 bases had no gene match. The length of the CDR3 is 15 residues. Germline V gene lookup returns CDR1 MNHEY and CDR2 SVGAGI. The CDR3 DNA reads TGTGCCAGCAGGCCCACAGGGGGGCTTCCCTACGAGCAGTACTTC. It is translated as CASRPTGGLPYEQYF.

CDR3 bases: TGTGCCAGCACCCGAGGACAGGGGGAGCCCTACGAGCAGTACTTC. Translation: CASTRGQGEPYEQYF. V is TRBV28 and J is TRBJ2-7; TRBD1 aligns across 10 bases. The ends lost 7 bases at V and 2 bases at J; junction bases unmatched: 8. Germline CDR1 is MDHEN and CDR2 is SYDVKM. This CDR3 region has 15 residues.

This chain links TRBV20-1 with TRBJ2-6, with 8 nucleotides matching TRBD2. The germline V gene encodes CDR1 DFQATT and CDR2 SNEGSKA (reference sequence). Trimming at V came to 3 bases and at J to 2 bases, leaving 3 bases not matched to a gene. This CDR3 has 15 amino acids. CDR3 residues: CSASGGAAGANVLTF. The CDR3 nucleotides read TGCAGTGCTAGCGGGGGGGCAGCTGGGGCCAACGTCCTGACTTTC.

As concerns this clonotype: This may stem from a read error, because a much larger clone lies one nucleotide away. The V gene is TRBV29-1, the J gene TRBJ2-7; D unclear. The closer fit of TRBJ2-5 to the DNA end suggests the J call may be wrong. The V gene's germline CDR1 is SQVTM and CDR2 ANQGSEA. This CDR3 spans 11 amino acids. For the CDR3, the DNA is TGCAGCGTTGACAGCCTAGAGACCCAGTACTTC. Protein product: CSVDSLETQYF.

This clonotype was counted only a few times. This chain links TRBV28 with TRBJ1-2; D not certain. The germline V gene has CDR1 MDHEN and CDR2 SYDVKM. V shed 4 bases and J shed 1 base, with 13 bases lying between them. The CDR3 spans 15 residues. Here the CDR3 DNA reads TGTGCCAGCAGTTCTTTGGACGGTAATAACTATGGCTACACCTTC. Translation: CASSSLDGNNYGYTF.

The V call is TRBV28, the J call TRBJ1-4, with D possibly matching TRBD1 (5 bases). Germline loops: CDR1 MDHEN, CDR2 SYDVKM. The CDR3 is 15 amino acids. V was clipped by 3 bases and J by 3 bases, with 11 bases between them. The CDR3: CASSLAGFSNEKLFF. CDR3 DNA sequence: TGTGCCAGCAGTTTGGCAGGGTTTTCTAATGAAAAACTGTTTTTT.

This clonotype was recorded once. The rearrangement joins TRBV5-1 to TRBJ2-2, with 7 bases identical to TRBD1. Per the germline V gene, CDR1 is SGHRS and CDR2 is YFSETQ. Unmatched junction bases numbered 9, after V lost 6 bases and J lost 4 bases. The CDR3 spans 15 residues. The CDR3: CASTGQRAATGELFF. CDR3 DNA sequence: TGCGCCAGCACGGGACAGAGGGCCGCCACCGGGGAGCTGTTTTTT.

The rearrangement joins TRBV7-2 to TRBJ2-3; TRBD2 matches at 9 bases. Looked up from germline, CDR1 is SGHTA and CDR2 is FQGNSA. The ends lost 2 bases at V and 6 bases at J; junction bases unmatched: 12. CDR3 length equals 17 residues. The DNA for the CDR3 is TGTGCCAGCAGCTTAATTGGGAACGTAGCGGGAGTGGATACGCAGTATTTT. Protein sequence: CASSLIGNVAGVDTQYF.

The chain carries TRBV28 and TRBJ1-5; D is perhaps TRBD1 (5 bases). V was shortened by 5 bases and J by 6 bases, with 17 bases between the two germline ends. The CDR3 has 15 amino acids. CDR1 and CDR2 from the germline V gene are MDHEN and SYDVKM. CDR3 amino acids: CASSPSGRLGQPQHF. The CDR3 bases are TGTGCCAGCAGTCCATCAGGGAGATTGGGTCAGCCCCAGCATTTT.

The chain is built from TRBV3-1 and TRBJ2-1, with D possibly matching TRBD2 (5 bases). Germline assignment: CDR1 LGHDT and CDR2 YNNKEL (reference sequence). The CDR3 is 15 amino acids. The V gene lost 0 bases and the J gene lost 14 bases, with 20 bases spanning the gap. DNA of the CDR3: TGTGCCAGCAGCCAAGAGCCCCCACGATGGAGCGGAAAGTTCTTC. This sequence encodes CASSQEPPRWSGKFF.

This clonotype came up many times. J is TRBJ2-1 and V is TRBV5-6; D is possibly TRBD2 (5 bases). V was shortened by 2 bases and J by 6 bases, with 15 bases between the two germline ends. This CDR3 spans 15 amino acids. Germline CDR1 is SGHDT and CDR2 is YYEEEE. In DNA, the CDR3 is TGTGCCAGCAGCTTAAGGCGGGCGTGGGGCAATGAGCAGTTCTTC. Protein sequence: CASSLRRAWGNEQFF.

This chain joins TRBV29-1 and TRBJ2-1; no clear D gene. The CDR3 consists of 12 residues. V lost 4 bases and J lost 5, with 9 bases in between. Germline V CDR1 and CDR2: SQVTM, ANQGSEA. The CDR3 region has the DNA TGCAGCGTTGTAGCTAGAAACAATGAGCAGTTCTTC. This codes for CSVVARNNEQFF.